The source of this TCR beta chain is a study of T cells in Graves' hyperthyroidism and ophthalmopathy. The source material, RNA transcripts, was used to amplify TCR beta CDR3 regions. When the TCR CDR3 underwent first-round RT-PCR, the HTBI primer set was used. One entry per CDR3 protein, called by TCRdb with MiXCR from the multiplex PCR reads. The sample lists 300,000 or so distinct CDR3 sequences, about a sixth occurring once. There are a few counts of this clonotype. The specimen was blood. The clonotype originates from a woman aged 55-70 years with Graves' ophthalmopathy.

The CDR3 coding sequence is TGTGCCAGCAGCAACCGGGACGGGAACACCGGGGAGCTGTTTTTT. This encodes CASSNRDGNTGELFF. The V call is TRBV9, the J call TRBJ2-2, with D perhaps given as TRBD1 or TRBD2 (5 bases each). Trimming stripped 4 bases from V and 1 base from J, with 11 bases between. Germline V gives CDR1 SGDLS, CDR2 YYNGEE. The CDR3 runs to 15 residues.